The clone carrying this T cell receptor (beta chain) appeared a single time. The entry originates in a study of blood T cell repertoires in COVID-19. Turning to the study itself: From the United States, Italy and Spain came samples of acute and convalescent COVID-19. Sample material is recorded as cDNA or gDNA derived from T cells, B-cell-depleted T cells, or PBMCs.

Germline CDR1 and CDR2: LNHDA and SQIVND (reference sequence). V was trimmed by 3 bases and J by 2 bases, leaving 13 bases between them. This CDR3 has 15 amino acids. Under the authors' procedure: Nucleated cell number was recorded as an estimate derived from reference gene primer amplification. Measured with immunoSEQ multiplex PCR; TCRdb has only the in-frame clones, and not every one. Clone size and the V and J calls come from that table; the DNA yielded D and trimming. The profile shows about 140,000 clones, around 87% of them singletons. The TCR originated in a human donor in a cohort sampled during active COVID-19. The source material was peripheral blood. The V gene is TRBV19, the J gene TRBJ2-5; tentative D call: TRBD2 (6 bases). This CDR3 reads CASSIGGGLQETQYF. The CDR3 region has the DNA TGTGCCAGTAGTATCGGTGGAGGGCTACAAGAGACCCAGTACTTC.